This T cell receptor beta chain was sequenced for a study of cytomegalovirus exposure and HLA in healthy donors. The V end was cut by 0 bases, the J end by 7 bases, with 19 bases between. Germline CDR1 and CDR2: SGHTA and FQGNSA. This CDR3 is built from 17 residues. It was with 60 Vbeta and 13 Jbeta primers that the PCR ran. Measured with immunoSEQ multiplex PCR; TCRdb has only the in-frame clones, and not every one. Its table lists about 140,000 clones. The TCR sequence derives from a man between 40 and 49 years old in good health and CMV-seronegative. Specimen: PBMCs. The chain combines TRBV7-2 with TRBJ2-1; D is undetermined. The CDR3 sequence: CASSLASWLLLENEQFF. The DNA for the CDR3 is TGTGCCAGCAGCTTAGCCTCTTGGCTTCTCTTGGAGAATGAGCAGTTCTTC.